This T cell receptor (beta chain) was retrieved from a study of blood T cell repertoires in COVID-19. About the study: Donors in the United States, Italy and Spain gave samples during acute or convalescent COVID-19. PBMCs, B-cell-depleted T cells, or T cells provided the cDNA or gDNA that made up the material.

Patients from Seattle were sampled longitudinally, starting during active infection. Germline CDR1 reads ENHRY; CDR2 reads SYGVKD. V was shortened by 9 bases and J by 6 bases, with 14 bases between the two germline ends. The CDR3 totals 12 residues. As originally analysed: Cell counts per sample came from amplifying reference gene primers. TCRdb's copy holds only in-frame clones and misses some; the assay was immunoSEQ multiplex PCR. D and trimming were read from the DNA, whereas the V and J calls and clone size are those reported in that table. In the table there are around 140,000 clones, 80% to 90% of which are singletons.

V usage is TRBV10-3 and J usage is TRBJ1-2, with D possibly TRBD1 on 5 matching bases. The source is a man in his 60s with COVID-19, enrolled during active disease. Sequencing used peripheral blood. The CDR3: CAIRDWGDGYTF. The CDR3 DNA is TGTGCCATAAGGGACTGGGGCGATGGCTACACCTTC.